This record covers a single TCR beta chain. Its binding antigen is unknown. A much larger clone lies a single base off, so this may be a read error. A patient counted as having stable Graves' hyperthyroidism if no progression to ophthalmopathy occurred over 18 months of follow-up. Hyperthyroidism patients were newly diagnosed, had a disease duration of under 2 months, and were aged 18 to 65 years. Patients with uncontrolled infections, other autoimmune diseases, pregnancy or lactation were excluded. Diagnoses were established on the basis of clinical symptoms, serum thyroxine and TRAb, thyroid ultrasound, and orbital computed tomography. Ficoll-Paque density gradient centrifugation was used to isolate PBMCs from approximately 11 ml of fresh peripheral blood. Total RNA was extracted with Trizol reagent, and quality was checked on an Agilent 2100 Bioanalyzer. The TCR beta CDR3 regions were amplified from the RNA transcripts. For the first round of RT-PCR on the TCR CDR3, the HTBI primer set was used together with the Qiagen OneStep RT-PCR kit. Libraries were constructed in a second round of multiplex PCR, after which size selection and purification were carried out. Paired-end sequencing of the libraries was performed with 100 bp reads on an Illumina HiSeq2000. The paper's data handling went like this. SOAPnuke was used to process the raw data, throwing out any read that contained adapters or uncalled bases, had a mean Phred below 15, or lacked an exact constant-primer or identifier match. COPE v1.2.5 was used to merge high-quality paired reads, and clonotypes were defined as unique nucleotide sequences. MiTCR v1.1 was used to align clonotypes to the IMGT TRBV, TRBD and TRBJ reference segments. Only V-J combinations with frequency above 0.0001, covering approximately 99% of repertoires, were analysed. The TCS score was defined as F50 (clonal expansion) divided by E x V (chaos), with BLOSUM62-based TCRdist calculated between CDR3 peptides within each V-J. Welch's t-statistics and random forest reduced 514 V-J features to about 13, which were used in a naive Bayes classifier (R e1071). The similarity between thyroid and blood repertoires was quantified using the Morisita-Horn index. TCRdb's own reprocessing of the public reads used fastp at Q25 and MiXCR and kept productive beta chains. For every CDR3 protein sequence, its rows merge into one entry that carries the most common genes and DNA. The V and J calls follow TCRdb's processing rather than the paper's. This sample lists over 90,000 distinct CDR3 sequences; roughly 50% were detected once. Jointly, the top ten make up 26% of the sample.

The data derive from a study of T cells in Graves' hyperthyroidism and ophthalmopathy (dated by TCRdb to between 2017 and 2020). Study-level background: Peripheral blood was collected at initial diagnosis, before any treatment. After sampling, hyperthyroidism patients received methimazole starting at 30 mg daily, and ophthalmopathy patients received high-dose intravenous methylprednisolone. Prospective prediction of ophthalmopathy was tested in an independent validation cohort of 18 to 20 hyperthyroidism patients and 17 patients who later progressed to ophthalmopathy. The 95 to 100 discovery patients were randomly split 7:3 into training and test sets. The paper reports TCR Vbeta CDR3 sequencing of approximately 130 peripheral blood samples: approximately 41 ophthalmopathy, 75 to 80 hyperthyroidism and roughly 17 progressor patients. Thyroid tissue and blood T-cell repertoires from several Graves' hyperthyroidism patients were also compared in the study. A discovery cohort of about a hundred patients, roughly 45 with Graves' ophthalmopathy and 57 with stable Graves' hyperthyroidism, was used to find distinguishing TCR V-J signatures. Beyond this particular receptor, the publication reports: Blood samples also contained most of the expanded thyroid clonotypes (frequency above 0.001), which suggests that blood repertoires may reflect thyroid immune responses. In cross-validation, a model built on a 13 V-J signature told ophthalmopathy apart from stable hyperthyroidism with 87.88% sensitivity and 81% to 82% specificity, and in testing the same model reached 80%/75%. In validation, the model predicted progression to ophthalmopathy a median of approximately 6.6 months before onset, with approximately 68% sensitivity and roughly 72% specificity. No statistical method was used to set the sample size in advance, and investigators knew the group allocation.

Counted from cysteine to phenylalanine, this CDR3 has 13 amino acids. CDR3 DNA only is kept here, 39 bases in frame from base 1. From the germline V gene, CDR1 is SNHLY and CDR2 is FYNNEI. Sequenced: blood. Here the chain combines TRBV2 and TRBJ1-1; the D gene is perhaps TRBD1, on 6 matching bases. This TCR was recovered from a man in his forties with Graves' hyperthyroidism. This receptor has the CDR3 CASSMGAQTDAFF. The DNA is TGTGCCAGCAGCATGGGGGCCCAAACTGACGCTTTCTTT.